The next 15 T cell receptor beta chains were all read from a single sample in a study of identical twins. MiXCR, applied by TCRdb to the 5' RACE reads, yields one record per CDR3 protein. The data contain 450,000 or so distinct CDR3 sequences, 13% to 15% of them singletons. The same data also contributed to another study, on yellow fever vaccine responses in identical twins.

Sequencing input: CD4+ T cells sorted from blood. The receptors originated from a woman aged 18-29 years in good health.

The chain combines TRBV7-2 with TRBJ2-7; 8 bases agree with TRBD2. Germline CDR1 reads SGHTA; CDR2 reads FQGNSA. The CDR3 consists of 15 residues. The ends lost 6 bases at V and 2 bases at J; junction bases unmatched: 9. The CDR3 region is CASRQGLVNTYEQYF. CDR3 nucleotide sequence: TGTGCCAGCAGGCAGGGACTAGTAAATACCTACGAGCAGTACTTC.

The chain recombines TRBV6-5 with TRBJ1-4; D is unclear. The V gene's germline CDR1 is MNHEY and CDR2 SVGAGI. The CDR3 length is 15 residues. The V and J ends lost 4 bases and 8 bases respectively, with 17 bases between them. The CDR3 nucleotides are TGTGCCAGCAGTTCGCCGAACCTTCTGGGGGAAAAACTGTTTTTT. Amino acids: CASSSPNLLGEKLFF.

This clonotype appeared many times. The J gene is TRBJ2-7, the V gene TRBV12-3 or TRBV12-4, with 9 bases lining up with TRBD1. Trimming removed 4 bases from V and 1 base from J; junction bases left unmatched: 5. This CDR3 region has 15 residues. The CDR3 bases are TGTGCCAGCAGTTCGGGACAGGGCCGATCCTACGAGCAGTACTTC. Protein sequence: CASSSGQGRSYEQYF.

Many counts were recorded for this clonotype. This chain joins TRBV6-2 or TRBV6-3 and TRBJ1-3; maybe TRBD1 (5 bases). Germline V lookup: CDR1 MNHEY, CDR2 SVGEGT. Trimming took 6 bases from V and 4 from J, leaving 19 bases between them. The CDR3 consists of 16 residues. The CDR3 nucleotides read TGTGCCAGCAGCTACCAGGGCAGCGAGACCGGAAACACCATATATTTT. Protein sequence: CASSYQGSETGNTIYF.

Ten or more counts support this clonotype. The genes are TRBV12-3 or TRBV12-4 and TRBJ2-7; D is ambiguous. Deletions cut 3 bases from V and 2 bases from J, with 5 bases between. The CDR3 sequence is 12 residues long. CDR3 amino acids: CASSFNPYEQYF. Written as DNA, the CDR3 is TGTGCCAGCAGTTTCAACCCCTACGAGCAGTACTTC.

The V gene is TRBV19, the J gene TRBJ2-1, with TRBD2 as a possible D gene (6 bases). Per the germline V gene, CDR1 is LNHDA and CDR2 is SQIVND (reference sequence). V was trimmed by 4 bases and J by 9 bases, leaving 13 bases between them. The length of the CDR3 is 13 residues. The CDR3 sequence: CASSTGRGREQFF. Here the CDR3 DNA reads TGTGCCAGTAGTACGGGGCGGGGACGTGAGCAGTTCTTC.

Comment on this clonotype: This may arise from a read error, as a much more abundant clone is one base away. This rearrangement joins TRBV12-3 or TRBV12-4 to TRBJ2-7; D gene unclear. The CDR3 is 13 residues long. The V gene lost 6 bases and the J gene lost 4 bases, with 13 bases spanning the gap. The CDR3 sequence: CASSEALVYEQYF. The CDR3 DNA sequence: TGTGCCAGCAGCGAAGCTCTCGTGTACGAGCAGTACTTC.

There are a few counts of this clonotype. The gene calls are TRBV18 and TRBJ2-5; a possible D gene is TRBD2 (6 bases). The CDR3 runs to 16 residues. Trimming took off 2 bases at V and 5 bases at J, with 18 bases between the two ends. Germline assignment: CDR1 KGHSH and CDR2 LQKENI. CDR3 protein: CASSPMLKAGRETQYF. In DNA form, the CDR3 reads TGTGCCAGCTCACCAATGTTGAAGGCGGGGCGGGAGACCCAGTACTTC.

V is TRBV11-3 and J is TRBJ1-1; D is perhaps TRBD1 (6 bases). The CDR3 runs to 14 residues. Germline V CDR1 and CDR2: SGHNT, YENEEA. Trimming left V 2 bases short and J 5 bases short, with 12 bases between. CDR3 nucleotide sequence: TGTGCCAGCAGCTTAAGGGGGGTCCCAACTGAAGCTTTCTTT. Amino acid sequence: CASSLRGVPTEAFF.

This chain links TRBV28 with TRBJ1-3; no clear D gene. The CDR3 contains 11 residues. Per germline, CDR1 MDHEN and CDR2 SYDVKM. V was cut by 9 bases and J by 1 base, with 4 bases left in between. CDR3 nucleotide sequence: TGTGCCAGTGAATCTGGAAACACCATATATTTT. Translation gives CASESGNTIYF.

This clonotype has at least ten counts. The CDR3 region is CASSPIRTGAASDTQYF. CDR3 in DNA: TGCGCCAGCAGCCCAATCCGTACGGGGGCAGCGTCAGATACGCAGTATTTT. V usage is TRBV5-1 and J usage is TRBJ2-3, with D perhaps assigned TRBD1 or TRBD2 (6 bases each). The CDR3 runs 17 residues. The V gene lost 4 bases and the J gene lost 4 bases, with 22 bases spanning the gap. Germline CDR1 SGHRS, CDR2 YFSETQ.

The chain is built from TRBV24-1 and TRBJ2-5; perhaps TRBD2 as D (6 bases). V lost 1 base to trimming and J lost 3 bases, with 11 bases between them. CDR1 is KGHDR, CDR2 SFDVKD, per germline. This CDR3 has 15 amino acids. Here the CDR3 DNA reads TGTGCCACCAGTGATTTTAGGGACTCCAAAGAGACCCAGTACTTC. As protein: CATSDFRDSKETQYF.

The genes are TRBV20-1 and TRBJ2-5; TRBD2 aligns across 9 bases. Germline V gene data show CDR1 as DFQATT and CDR2 as SNEGSKA (reference sequence). V was clipped by 0 bases and J by 3 bases; unmatched bases: 5. The CDR3 spans 15 residues. The CDR3 region is CSARDIAGAKETQYF. CDR3 in DNA: TGCAGTGCTAGAGATATAGCGGGAGCTAAAGAGACCCAGTACTTC.

This clonotype has a handful of counts. The junction differs from germline at one of its ends, possibly a read error. J is TRBJ2-5 and V is TRBV20-1; D perhaps matches TRBD1 (6 bases). CDR3 length: 13 amino acids. Germline loops: CDR1 DFQATT, CDR2 SNEGSKA (reference sequence). CDR3 sequence: CNARGHNQETQYF. CDR3 sequence (DNA): TGCAATGCTAGGGGACATAATCAAGAGACCCAGTACTTC.

Only a few counts were recorded for this clonotype. This chain uses TRBV9 with TRBJ1-3; D call uncertain. The CDR3 spans 13 residues. Germline V CDR1 and CDR2: SGDLS, YYNGEE. Between the trimmed V and J ends, which lost 0 bases and 10 bases, there was a span of 11 bases. The CDR3 sequence is CASSVATAGTIYF. CDR3 nucleotide sequence: TGTGCCAGCAGCGTAGCTACGGCTGGGACCATATATTTT. The full variable domain, its missing parts supplied by reference TRBV9 and TRBJ1-3, is DSGVTQTPKHLITATGQRVTLRCSPRSGDLSVYWYQQSLDQGLQFLIQYYNGEERAKGNILERFSAQQFPDLHSELNLSSLELGDSALYFCASSVATAGTIYFGEGSWLTVV.